A single sample is the source of the 2 T cell receptor beta chains below, sequenced in a study of blood T cell repertoires in COVID-19. The protocol was immunoSEQ multiplex PCR, while the TCRdb copy is restricted to in-frame clones and leaves out a portion. This table has roughly 200,000 clones, 85% appearing once. The sequencing sample was made of peripheral blood. The receptors derive from a person aged 70 to 79 with COVID-19, enrolled during active disease.

V is TRBV4-2 and J is TRBJ1-1; unclear D gene. The CDR3 spans 16 residues. V gave up 3 bases and J gave up 1 base, with 15 bases separating them. CDR1 is LGHNA, CDR2 YNFKEQ, per germline. The CDR3: CASSQDLGRENTEAFF. The CDR3 nucleotides are TGTGCCAGCAGCCAGGACTTAGGCCGAGAGAACACTGAAGCTTTCTTT.

This chain joins TRBV18 and TRBJ1-2; 8 positions match TRBD1. Unmatched junction bases numbered 13, after V lost 4 bases and J lost 12 bases. The CDR3 totals 14 residues. Germline V gene sequence: CDR1 KGHSH, CDR2 LQKENI. In DNA, the CDR3 is TGTGCCAGCTCACGGGCGACAGGGGTCGATCCGAACACCTTC. It encodes CASSRATGVDPNTF.